This T cell receptor beta chain was documented in a study of post-analysis software for immune sequencing data. Points from the study as a whole: Under the F measure, samples that were prepared in one batch clustered strongly together. Compared with controls, patients had more of five or six TRBV segments, including TRBV5-6, TRBV5-1 and TRBV20-1. Significantly lower normalized Chao1 diversity was found in patients with multiple sclerosis relative to controls.

Unique molecular identifiers were present in the TCR beta cDNA libraries. Yield was 500,000 or so cDNA molecules from around 1 to 9.1 million T cells. From the PCR reads, TCRdb called clonotypes with MiXCR, one entry per CDR3 protein. The sample includes some 500,000 distinct CDR3 sequences, nearly 45% seen only once; the top ten take around an eighth. Comment on this clonotype: Its antigen is still unknown.

Germline loops: CDR1 MNHNS, CDR2 SASEGT. The junction had 4 bases not matched to a gene; V was cut back by 6 bases and J by 5 bases. The CDR3 spans 13 residues. Source material: blood. This TCR was recovered from a girl aged 5-17 years with multiple sclerosis. The chain uses TRBV6-1 and TRBJ1-5; 7 bases agree with TRBD1. The CDR3 is CASRRQGDQPQHF. The CDR3 bases are TGTGCCAGCAGAAGACAGGGCGATCAGCCCCAGCATTTT.